These 7 T cell receptor beta chains share one sample of origin, sequenced in a study of T-cell reconstitution after alpha-beta-depleted transplantation in children. Unique molecular identifiers were incorporated during preparation of the TCRbeta library. From the PCR reads, TCRdb called clonotypes with MiXCR, one entry per CDR3 protein. The repertoire holds hundreds of thousands of distinct CDR3 sequences, with 20% to 30% as singletons. Source: PBMCs, mostly from graft donor cells, taken 360 days after TCRalphabeta/CD19-depleted stem cell transplant. The receptors derive from a female patient aged 2-15 years who had a stem cell transplant for congenital amegakaryocytic thrombocytopenia, so the T cells may come from the graft donor.

The table lists this clonotype with a few counts. The chain combines TRBV6-1 with TRBJ2-3; D unresolved. The CDR3 totals 14 residues. CDR1 MNHNS and CDR2 SASEGT come from the germline V gene. The germline V and J ends were trimmed by 6 bases and 0 bases, with 10 bases remaining between them. DNA for the CDR3: TGTGCCAGCAGCTCCTTTACTAGCACAGATACGCAGTATTTT. Amino acid sequence: CASSSFTSTDTQYF.

This clonotype was counted many times. V is TRBV29-1 and J is TRBJ2-5; tentative D call: TRBD2 (5 bases). Germline V lookup: CDR1 SQVTM, CDR2 ANQGSEA. V was shortened by 3 bases and J by 1 base, with 12 bases between the two germline ends. This CDR3 region has 14 residues. This chain's CDR3 is CSVDLYRGQETQYF. DNA for the CDR3: TGCAGCGTTGACTTGTACCGGGGCCAAGAGACCCAGTACTTC.

The rearrangement joins TRBV20-1 to TRBJ1-1, with D possibly being TRBD1 (6 bases). V was cut by 3 bases and J by 0 bases, with 11 bases left in between. Germline V gene lookup returns CDR1 DFQATT and CDR2 SNEGSKA (reference sequence). The CDR3 sequence is 14 residues long. CDR3 DNA: TGCAGTGCTAGCCCGGGACATATGAACACTGAAGCTTTCTTT. This translates into CSASPGHMNTEAFF.

There are a few counts of this clonotype. The chain combines TRBV7-7 with TRBJ2-2; D remains ambiguous. This CDR3 has 16 residues. The germline gives CDR1 SSHAT, CDR2 FNYEAQ (reference sequence). V gave up 4 bases and J gave up 3 bases, with 15 bases separating them. DNA for the CDR3: TGTGCCAGCAGCTCACGACCCCACACGGACACCGGGGAGCTGTTTTTT. This encodes CASSSRPHTDTGELFF.

The CDR3 DNA reads TGCGCCAGCAGCTCTCCCGAGGGTAGCGGGATTGTTCGTCCGGACAATGAGCAGTTCTTC. Translation: CASSSPEGSGIVRPDNEQFF. The chain links TRBV5-1 to TRBJ2-1; 8 bases align to TRBD2. This CDR3 is built from 20 residues. The V and J ends lost 3 bases and 5 bases, in that order; junction bases with no gene match: 22. Germline V gene data show CDR1 as SGHRS and CDR2 as YFSETQ.

The genes are TRBV11-2 and TRBJ2-2, with a tentative D call TRBD2 (5 bases). V was shortened by 5 bases and J by 6 bases, with 25 bases between the two germline ends. Germline V gene sequence: CDR1 SGHAT, CDR2 FQNNGV. The CDR3 is made up of 18 amino acids. The CDR3 spells CASSPSGGSYWSPGELFF. The CDR3 nucleotides read TGTGCCAGCAGCCCCAGCGGAGGCTCGTACTGGTCTCCCGGGGAGCTGTTTTTT. The complete variable domain, with remaining parts taken from reference TRBV11-2 and TRBJ2-2, reads EAGVAQSPRYKIIEKRQSVAFWCNPISGHATLYWYQQILGQGPKLLIQFQNNGVVDDSQLPKDRFSAERLKGVDSTLKIQPAKLEDSAVYLCASSPSGGSYWSPGELFFGEGSRLTVL.

A note on this clonotype: The junction shows a germline mismatch at one end, possibly a read error. V usage is TRBV5-1 and J usage is TRBJ1-3; perhaps TRBD1 as D (5 bases). The CDR3 has 14 residues. The germline V gene encodes CDR1 SGHRS and CDR2 YFSETQ. CDR3 in amino acids: CASSLEAGRNTIYF. The DNA for the CDR3 is TGCGCCAGTAGCTTGGAAGCAGGGCGAAACACCATATATTTT. The whole variable domain, filled in from reference TRBV5-1 and TRBJ1-3, reads KAGVTQTPRYLIKTRGQQVTLSCSPISGHRSVSWYQQTPGQGLQFLFEYFSETQRNKGNFPGRFSGRQFSNSRSEMNVSTLELGDSALYLCASSLEAGRNTIYFGEGSWLTVV.